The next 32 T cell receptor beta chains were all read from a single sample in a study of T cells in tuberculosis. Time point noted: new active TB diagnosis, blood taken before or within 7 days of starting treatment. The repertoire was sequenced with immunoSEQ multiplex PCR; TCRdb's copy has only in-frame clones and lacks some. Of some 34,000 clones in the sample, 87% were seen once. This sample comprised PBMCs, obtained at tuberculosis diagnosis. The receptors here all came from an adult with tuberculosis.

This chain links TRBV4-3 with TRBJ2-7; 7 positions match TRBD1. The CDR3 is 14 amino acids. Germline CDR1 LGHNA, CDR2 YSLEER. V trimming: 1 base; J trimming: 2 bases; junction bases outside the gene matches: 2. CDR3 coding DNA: TGCGCCAGCAGCCAAGCGGACAGGCCCTACGAGCAGTACTTC. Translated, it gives CASSQADRPYEQYF.

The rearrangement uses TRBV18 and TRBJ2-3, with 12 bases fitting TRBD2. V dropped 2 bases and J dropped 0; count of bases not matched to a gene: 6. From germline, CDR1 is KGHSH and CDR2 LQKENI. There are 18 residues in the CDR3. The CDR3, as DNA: TGTGCCAGCTCACCAGGGACTAGCGGGTACCCTAGCACAGATACGCAGTATTTT. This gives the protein CASSPGTSGYPSTDTQYF.

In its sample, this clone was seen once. The CDR3 coding sequence is TGTGCCAGCTCTGTGGCAGGGGCCCTCTACGAGCAGTACTTC. It yields the protein CASSVAGALYEQYF. This rearrangement joins TRBV6-6 to TRBJ2-7; possibly TRBD1 for D (6 bases). Trimming took 8 bases from V and 3 from J, leaving 17 bases between them. This CDR3 contains 14 residues. The germline gives CDR1 MNHNY, CDR2 SVGAGI (reference sequence).

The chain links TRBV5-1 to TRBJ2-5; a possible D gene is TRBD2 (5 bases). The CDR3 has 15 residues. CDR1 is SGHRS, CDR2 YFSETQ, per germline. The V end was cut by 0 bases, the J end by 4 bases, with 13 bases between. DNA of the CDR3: TGCGCCAGCAGCTTGGGGACTCATCGAGTAGAGACCCAGTACTTC. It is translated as CASSLGTHRVETQYF.

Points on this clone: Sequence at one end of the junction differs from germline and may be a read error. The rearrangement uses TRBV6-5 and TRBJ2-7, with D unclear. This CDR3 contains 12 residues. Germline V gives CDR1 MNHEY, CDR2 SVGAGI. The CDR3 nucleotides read TGTGCCAGCAGCCCAGGTTCCTCCGAGCAGTACTTC. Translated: CASSPGSSEQYF.

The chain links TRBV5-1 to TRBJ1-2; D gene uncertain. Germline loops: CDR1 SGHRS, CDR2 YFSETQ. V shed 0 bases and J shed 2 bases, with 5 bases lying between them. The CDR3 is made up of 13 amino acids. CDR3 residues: CASSLVQNYGYTF. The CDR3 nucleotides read TGCGCCAGCAGCTTGGTTCAGAACTATGGCTACACCTTC. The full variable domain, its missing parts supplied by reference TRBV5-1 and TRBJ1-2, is KAGVTQTPRYLIKTRGQQVTLSCSPISGHRSVSWYQQTPGQGLQFLFEYFSETQRNKGNFPGRFSGRQFSNSRSEMNVSTLELGDSALYLCASSLVQNYGYTFGSGTRLTVV.

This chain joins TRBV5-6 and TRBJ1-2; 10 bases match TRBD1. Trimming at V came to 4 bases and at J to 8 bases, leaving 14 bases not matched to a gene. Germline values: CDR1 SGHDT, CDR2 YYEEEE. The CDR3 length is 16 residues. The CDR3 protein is CASSHPTGGARKGYTF. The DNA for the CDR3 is TGTGCCAGCAGCCACCCGACAGGGGGCGCTCGAAAGGGCTACACCTTC.

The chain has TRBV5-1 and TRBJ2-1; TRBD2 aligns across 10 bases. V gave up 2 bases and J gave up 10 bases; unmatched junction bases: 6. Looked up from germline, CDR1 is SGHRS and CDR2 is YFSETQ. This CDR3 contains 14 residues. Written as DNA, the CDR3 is TGCGCCAGCAGCTTCACTAGCGGGACGAGGGAGCAGTTCTTC. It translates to CASSFTSGTREQFF.

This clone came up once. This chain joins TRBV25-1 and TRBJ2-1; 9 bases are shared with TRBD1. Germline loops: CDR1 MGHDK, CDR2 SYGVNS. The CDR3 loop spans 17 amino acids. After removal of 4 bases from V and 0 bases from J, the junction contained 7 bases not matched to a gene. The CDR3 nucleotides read TGTGCCAGCAGTGGCGGGACAGGGCAATCCTCCTACAATGAGCAGTTCTTC. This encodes CASSGGTGQSSYNEQFF.

The CDR3 sequence is CASVLTGGAGNTIYF. The DNA for the CDR3 is TGTGCCAGCGTTCTTACAGGGGGAGCTGGAAACACCATATATTTT. The genes are TRBV6-1 and TRBJ1-3, with 8 nucleotides matching TRBD1. Trimming at V came to 8 bases and at J to 2 bases, leaving 8 bases not matched to a gene. CDR3 length: 15 amino acids. CDR1 and CDR2 from the germline V gene are MNHNS and SASEGT.

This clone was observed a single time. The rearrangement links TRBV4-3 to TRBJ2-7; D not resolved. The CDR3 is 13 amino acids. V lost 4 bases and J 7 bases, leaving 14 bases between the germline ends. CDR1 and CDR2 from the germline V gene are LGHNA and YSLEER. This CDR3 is CASSPTTSGEQYF. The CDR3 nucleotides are TGCGCCAGCAGCCCAACGACATCTGGGGAGCAGTACTTC.

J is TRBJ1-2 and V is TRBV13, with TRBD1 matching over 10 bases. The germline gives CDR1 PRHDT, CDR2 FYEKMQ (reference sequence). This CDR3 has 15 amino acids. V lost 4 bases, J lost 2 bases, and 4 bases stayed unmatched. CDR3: CASSSPGQGNYGYTF. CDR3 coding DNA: TGTGCCAGCAGCTCCCCGGGACAGGGGAACTATGGCTACACCTTC.

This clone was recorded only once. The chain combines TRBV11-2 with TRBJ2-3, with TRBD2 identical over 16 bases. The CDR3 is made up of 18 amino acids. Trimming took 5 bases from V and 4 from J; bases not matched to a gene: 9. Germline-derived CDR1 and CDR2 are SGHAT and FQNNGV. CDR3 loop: CASSLSGTSGRGPDTQYF. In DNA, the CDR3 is TGTGCCAGCAGCCTCTCAGGGACTAGCGGGAGGGGGCCAGATACGCAGTATTTT.

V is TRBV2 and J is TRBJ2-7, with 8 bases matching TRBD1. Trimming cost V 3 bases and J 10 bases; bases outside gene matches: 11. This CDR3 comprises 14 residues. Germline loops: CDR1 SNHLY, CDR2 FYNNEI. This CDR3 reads CASSDVLGQEIQYF. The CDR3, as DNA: TGTGCCAGCAGTGACGTGCTGGGACAGGAAATTCAGTACTTC. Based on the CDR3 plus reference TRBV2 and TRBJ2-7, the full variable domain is EPEVTQTPSHQVTQMGQEVILRCVPISNHLYFYWYRQILGQKVEFLVSFYNNEISEKSEIFDDQFSVERPDGSNFTLKIRSTKLEDSAMYFCASSDVLGQEIQYFGPGTRLTVT.

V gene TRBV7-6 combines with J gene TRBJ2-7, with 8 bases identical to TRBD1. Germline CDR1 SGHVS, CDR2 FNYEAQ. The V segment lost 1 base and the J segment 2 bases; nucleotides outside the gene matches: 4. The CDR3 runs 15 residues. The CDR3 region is CASSLGEGQAYEQYF. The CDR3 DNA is TGTGCCAGCAGCTTAGGTGAGGGACAGGCCTACGAGCAGTACTTC. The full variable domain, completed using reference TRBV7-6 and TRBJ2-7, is GAGVSQSPRYKVTKRGQDVALRCDPISGHVSLYWYRQALGQGPEFLTYFNYEAQQDKSGLPNDRFSAERPEGSISTLTIQRTEQRDSAMYRCASSLGEGQAYEQYFGPGTRLTVT.

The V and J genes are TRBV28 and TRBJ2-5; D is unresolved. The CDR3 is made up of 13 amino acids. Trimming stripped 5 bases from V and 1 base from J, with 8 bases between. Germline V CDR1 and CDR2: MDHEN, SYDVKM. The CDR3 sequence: CASSHNLQETQYF. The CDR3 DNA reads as TGTGCCAGCAGTCACAACCTCCAAGAGACCCAGTACTTC.

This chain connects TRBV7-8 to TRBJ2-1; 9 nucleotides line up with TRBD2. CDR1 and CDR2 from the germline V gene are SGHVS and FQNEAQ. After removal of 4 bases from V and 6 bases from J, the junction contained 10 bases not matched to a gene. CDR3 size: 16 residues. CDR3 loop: CASSWGSSGGSNEQFF. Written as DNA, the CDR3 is TGTGCCAGCAGCTGGGGGAGTAGCGGGGGAAGCAATGAGCAGTTCTTC.

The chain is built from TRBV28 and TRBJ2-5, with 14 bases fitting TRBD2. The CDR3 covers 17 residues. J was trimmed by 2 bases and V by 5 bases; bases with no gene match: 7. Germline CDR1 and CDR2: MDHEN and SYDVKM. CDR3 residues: CASSLWTSGGTQETQYF. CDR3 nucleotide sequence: TGTGCCAGCAGTCTGTGGACTAGCGGGGGGACTCAAGAGACCCAGTACTTC.

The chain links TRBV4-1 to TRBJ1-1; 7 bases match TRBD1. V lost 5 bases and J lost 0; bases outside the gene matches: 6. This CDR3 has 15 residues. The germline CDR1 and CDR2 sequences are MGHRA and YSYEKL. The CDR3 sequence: CASSEQGWLNTEAFF. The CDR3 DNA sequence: TGCGCCAGCAGCGAACAGGGGTGGCTGAACACTGAAGCTTTCTTT.

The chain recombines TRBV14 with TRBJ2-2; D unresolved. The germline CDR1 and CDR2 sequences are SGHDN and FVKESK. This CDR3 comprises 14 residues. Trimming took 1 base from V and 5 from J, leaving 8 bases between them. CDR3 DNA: TGTGCCAGCAGCCAAGGCGTGGTGACCGGGGAGCTGTTTTTT. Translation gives CASSQGVVTGELFF.

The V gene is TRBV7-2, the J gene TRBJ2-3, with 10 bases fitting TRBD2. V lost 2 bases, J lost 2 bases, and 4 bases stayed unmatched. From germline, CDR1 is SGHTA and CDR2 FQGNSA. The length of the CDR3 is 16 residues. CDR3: CASSLLAGAFTDTQYF. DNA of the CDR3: TGTGCCAGCAGCTTACTAGCGGGGGCGTTCACAGATACGCAGTATTTT.

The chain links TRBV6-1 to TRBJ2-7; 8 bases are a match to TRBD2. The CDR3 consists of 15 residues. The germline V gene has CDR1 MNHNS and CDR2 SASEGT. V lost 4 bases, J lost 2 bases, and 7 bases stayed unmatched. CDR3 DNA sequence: TGTGCCAGCAGTGGTACTAGCGGTAAGGCCTACGAGCAGTACTTC. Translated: CASSGTSGKAYEQYF.

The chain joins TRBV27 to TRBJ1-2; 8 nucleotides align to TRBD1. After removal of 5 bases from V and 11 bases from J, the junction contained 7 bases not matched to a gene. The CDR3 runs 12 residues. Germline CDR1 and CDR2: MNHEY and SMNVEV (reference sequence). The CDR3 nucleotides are TGTGCCAGCAGTACCCTAGGACAGGGTTACACCTTC. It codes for CASSTLGQGYTF.

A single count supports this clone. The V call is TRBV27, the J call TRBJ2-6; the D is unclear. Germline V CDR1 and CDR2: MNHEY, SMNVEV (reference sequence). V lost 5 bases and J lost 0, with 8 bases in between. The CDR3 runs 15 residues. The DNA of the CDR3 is TGTGCCAGCAGTCAACAGAGCTCTGGGGCCAACGTCCTGACTTTC. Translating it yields CASSQQSSGANVLTF. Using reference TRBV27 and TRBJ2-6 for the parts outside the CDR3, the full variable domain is EAQVTQNPRYLITVTGKKLTVTCSQNMNHEYMSWYRQDPGLGLRQIYYSMNVEVTDKGDVPEGYKVSRKEKRNFPLILESPSPNQTSLYFCASSQQSSGANVLTFGAGSRLTVL.

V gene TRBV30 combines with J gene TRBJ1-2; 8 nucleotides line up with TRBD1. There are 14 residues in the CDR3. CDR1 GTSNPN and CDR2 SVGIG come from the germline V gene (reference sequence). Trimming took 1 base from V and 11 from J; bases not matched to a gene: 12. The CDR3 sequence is CAWSGTGLLVGYTF. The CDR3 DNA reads TGTGCCTGGAGTGGGACAGGGTTGTTAGTCGGTTACACCTTC.

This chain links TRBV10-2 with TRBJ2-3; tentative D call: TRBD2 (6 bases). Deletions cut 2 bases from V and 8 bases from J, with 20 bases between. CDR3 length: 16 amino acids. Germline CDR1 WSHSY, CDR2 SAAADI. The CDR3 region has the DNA TGCGCCAGCAGTGAGGGGCCCGGCGGGGTCGGCGGTACGCAGTATTTT. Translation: CASSEGPGGVGGTQYF.

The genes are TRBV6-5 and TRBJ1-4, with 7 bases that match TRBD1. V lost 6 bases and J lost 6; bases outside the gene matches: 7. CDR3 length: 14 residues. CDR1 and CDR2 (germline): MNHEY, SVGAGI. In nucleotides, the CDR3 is TGTGCCAGCAGCCAAACTGACAGGGATGAAAAACTGTTTTTT. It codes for CASSQTDRDEKLFF.

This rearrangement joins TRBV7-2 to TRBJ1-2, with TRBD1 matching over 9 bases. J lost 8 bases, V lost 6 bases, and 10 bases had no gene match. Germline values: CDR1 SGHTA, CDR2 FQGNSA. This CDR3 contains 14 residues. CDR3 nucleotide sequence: TGTGCCAGCAGTCCCGGGACAGGGCTATACGGCTACACCTTC. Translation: CASSPGTGLYGYTF.

The CDR3 DNA reads as TGTGCCAGCAGTTCTCGACTAGCGGGAGGAGAGACCCAGTACTTC. This sequence encodes CASSSRLAGGETQYF. V and J are TRBV5-4 and TRBJ2-5; 13 nucleotides align to TRBD2. The J segment lost 4 bases and the V segment lost 5 bases, leaving 5 bases of the junction unmatched. CDR1 is SGHNT, CDR2 YYREEE, per germline (reference sequence). The CDR3 is 15 residues long. Using reference TRBV5-4 and TRBJ2-5 for the parts outside the CDR3, the full variable domain is ETGVTQSPTHLIKTRGQQVTLRCSSQSGHNTVSWYQQALGQGPQFIFQYYREEENGRGNFPPRFSGLQFPNYSSELNVNALELDDSALYLCASSSRLAGGETQYFGPGTRLLVL.

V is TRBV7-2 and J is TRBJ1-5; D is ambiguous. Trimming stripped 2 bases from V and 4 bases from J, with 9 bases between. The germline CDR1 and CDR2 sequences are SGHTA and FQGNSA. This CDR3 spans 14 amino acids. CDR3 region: CASSLRAGNQPQHF. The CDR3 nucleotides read TGTGCCAGCAGCTTAAGGGCGGGGAATCAGCCCCAGCATTTT. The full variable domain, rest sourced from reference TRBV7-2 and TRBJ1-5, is GAGVSQSPSNKVTEKGKDVELRCDPISGHTALYWYRQSLGQGLEFLIYFQGNSAPDKSGLPSDRFSAERTGGSVSTLTIQRTQQEDSAVYLCASSLRAGNQPQHFGDGTRLSIL.

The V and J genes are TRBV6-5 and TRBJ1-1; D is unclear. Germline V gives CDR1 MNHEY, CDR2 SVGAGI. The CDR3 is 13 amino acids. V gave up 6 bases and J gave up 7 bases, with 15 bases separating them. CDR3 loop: CASRPKRRNEAFF. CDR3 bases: TGTGCCAGCAGACCCAAACGGAGGAATGAAGCTTTCTTT.

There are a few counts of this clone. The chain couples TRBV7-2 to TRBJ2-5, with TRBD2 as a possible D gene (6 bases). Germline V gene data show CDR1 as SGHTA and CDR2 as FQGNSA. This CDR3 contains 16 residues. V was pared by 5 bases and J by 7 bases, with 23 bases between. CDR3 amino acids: CASSPSMGWGVGTQYF. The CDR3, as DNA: TGTGCCAGCAGCCCTAGCATGGGCTGGGGGGTTGGGACCCAGTACTTC.